What follows describes a single T cell receptor beta chain. The sample comes from a study of shared clonotypes between healthy human individuals. Only in-frame clones appear in the TCRdb table, and some are missing; sequencing was by immunoSEQ multiplex PCR. This table has 600,000 or so clones, around 95% appearing once. In the naive CD8 group, cells lacked CD45RO and were positively selected for CCR7, so terminally differentiated effector memory CD45RA+ cells were left out. Trimming at V came to 0 bases and at J to 3 bases, leaving 11 bases not matched to a gene. There are 17 residues in the CDR3. CDR1 and CDR2 from the germline V gene are SGHAT and FQNNGV.

The clonotype was recovered from a woman in her twenties or thirties in good health. This chain joins TRBV11-2 and TRBJ2-7; 7 bases align to TRBD2. Sequenced input: naive CD8+ T cells sorted from blood. The CDR3: CASSLEYGGASGYEQYF. Here the CDR3 DNA reads TGTGCCAGCAGCTTAGAATACGGGGGTGCTAGCGGCTACGAGCAGTACTTC.